A single sample is the source of the 14 T cell receptor beta chains below, sequenced in a study of human T cells and chemical hapten exposure. One entry per CDR3 protein, called by TCRdb with MiXCR from the RACE reads. The profile shows roughly 180,000 distinct CDR3 sequences, approximately 14% of them singletons. Time point given: patch test 1, 2 weeks after DPC sensitization. The treatment: therapeutic diphenylcyclopropenone sensitization with weekly scalp DPC. The sequencing used whole blood, collected in connection with sensitization to the hapten diphenylcyclopropenone (DPC). The receptor source for this set is a woman younger than 45 with alopecia areata. Some clones in this sample may be carry-over from other donors' samples.

This clonotype was observed a handful of times. V and J are TRBV29-1 and TRBJ1-2; 8 nucleotides agree with TRBD1. Germline V gene lookup returns CDR1 SQVTM and CDR2 ANQGSEA. CDR3 length: 14 amino acids. V shed 0 bases, J shed 4 bases, and the junction held 4 bases outside the gene matches. CDR3 DNA: TGCAGCGTTGAAGATCCACAGGGGGTCTATGGCTACACCTTC. Its protein is CSVEDPQGVYGYTF. Full variable domain (outside the CDR3, taken from reference TRBV29-1 and TRBJ1-2): SAVISQKPSRDICQRGTSLTIQCQVDSQVTMMFWYRQQPGQSLTLIATANQGSEATYESGFVIDKFPISRPNLTFSTLTVSNMSPEDSSIYLCSVEDPQGVYGYTFGSGTRLTVV.

This clonotype was seen at least ten times. At one end the junction does not follow the germline gene, possibly because of a read error. The genes are TRBV24-1 and TRBJ2-1, with D perhaps TRBD2 (6 bases). Germline values: CDR1 KGHDR, CDR2 SFDVKD. The CDR3 is 14 amino acids. The CDR3 DNA reads as TGTGCCACGAGTGGGTCTAGCGACTACAATGAGCAGTTCTTC. Protein: CATSGSSDYNEQFF.

Written as DNA, the CDR3 is TGTGCCAGCAGTCCCGGGACTAGCGGGGGGGATGAGCAGTTCTTC. This codes for CASSPGTSGGDEQFF. V usage is TRBV27 and J usage is TRBJ2-1; TRBD2 matches 16 bases. Germline loops: CDR1 MNHEY, CDR2 SMNVEV (reference sequence). V was pared by 5 bases and J by 8 bases, with 3 bases of the junction left unmatched. This CDR3 is 15 amino acids long.

This clonotype was observed a few times. This chain connects TRBV20-1 to TRBJ1-2; D may be TRBD1 (6 bases). Trimming left V 5 bases short and J 4 bases short, with 17 bases between. Germline V gene data show CDR1 as DFQATT and CDR2 as SNEGSKA (reference sequence). This CDR3 contains 14 residues. In nucleotides, the CDR3 is TGCAGTGCTCTCATGAAGGGGGGAGGCTATGGCTACACCTTC. Translating it yields CSALMKGGGYGYTF.

The rearrangement joins TRBV28 to TRBJ2-3; 15 nucleotides agree with TRBD2. This CDR3 has 17 residues. The J segment lost 6 bases and the V segment lost 5 bases, leaving 9 bases of the junction unmatched. Germline loops: CDR1 MDHEN, CDR2 SYDVKM. CDR3 DNA sequence: TGTGCCAGCAGTATACCGGGACTAGCGGGAGGAAGGGATACGCAGTATTTT. Translating it yields CASSIPGLAGGRDTQYF.

This clonotype occurred a few times. The V call is TRBV28, the J call TRBJ2-3; 11 bases are shared with TRBD1. CDR3 length: 16 amino acids. Germline loops: CDR1 MDHEN, CDR2 SYDVKM. J gave up 3 bases and V 3 bases, and 5 bases lay outside the gene matches. DNA of the CDR3: TGTGCCAGCAGTTTGGACAGGGGGCTAAGTACAGATACGCAGTATTTT. As protein: CASSLDRGLSTDTQYF.

This clonotype has just a few counts. The chain joins TRBV15 to TRBJ2-3; D possibly corresponds to TRBD2 (5 bases). Germline CDR1 is LNHNV and CDR2 is YYDKDF (reference sequence). The ends were cut back, 0 bases at V and 1 base at J, with 11 bases in the middle. This CDR3 is built from 16 residues. CDR3 bases: TGTGCCACCAGCAGAGATTTAAGCGGAGGCACAGATACGCAGTATTTT. It is translated as CATSRDLSGGTDTQYF.

This clonotype has a handful of counts. The chain is built from TRBV19 and TRBJ2-1, with 14 bases matching TRBD2. This CDR3 has 15 residues. Trimming at V came to 6 bases and at J to 8 bases, leaving 6 bases not matched to a gene. Germline assignment: CDR1 LNHDA and CDR2 SQIVND (reference sequence). The CDR3 region has the DNA TGTGCCAGTAGCGCGGGACTAGCGGGAGTGCATGAGCAGTTCTTC. Translated, it gives CASSAGLAGVHEQFF.

This clonotype has just a few counts. The CDR3 is CASSYGQNYGYTF. The CDR3 DNA is TGTGCCAGCAGCTATGGACAGAACTATGGCTACACCTTC. This sequence joins TRBV5-4 and TRBJ1-2; D possibly corresponds to TRBD1 (6 bases). With 3 bases removed from V and 2 bases from J, the gap between germline ends came to 8 bases. The CDR3 spans 13 residues. The germline V gene encodes CDR1 SGHNT and CDR2 YYREEE (reference sequence).

This clonotype was counted between two and nine times. J is TRBJ1-3 and V is TRBV28; possibly TRBD1 for D (6 bases). V shed 8 bases and J shed 0 bases, with 11 bases lying between them. CDR1 and CDR2 (germline): MDHEN, SYDVKM. The CDR3 is 14 amino acids. CDR3 sequence reads: CASLRDISGNTIYF. The CDR3 DNA follows: TGTGCCAGCTTGAGGGACATCTCTGGAAACACCATATATTTT.

The table lists this clonotype with many counts. The gene calls are TRBV11-2 and TRBJ2-1; a weak D match, TRBD2 (6 bases). Germline lookup yields CDR1 SGHAT and CDR2 FQNNGV. The germline V and J ends were trimmed by 5 bases and 3 bases, with 11 bases remaining between them. The CDR3 totals 14 residues. The CDR3 loop is CASSPGVVYNEQFF. For the CDR3, the DNA is TGTGCCAGCAGCCCGGGAGTCGTCTACAATGAGCAGTTCTTC.

This clonotype was counted only a few times. The chain employs TRBV10-3 and TRBJ2-7; 8 nucleotides match TRBD1. CDR3 length equals 16 residues. CDR1 and CDR2 (germline): ENHRY, SYGVKD. The V and J ends lost 6 bases and 1 base, in that order; junction bases with no gene match: 11. CDR3 in DNA: TGTGCCATCAGCGAATTGAGGACAGGGAATTCCTACGAGCAGTACTTC. Its protein is CAISELRTGNSYEQYF.

This clonotype was seen at least ten times. The chain has TRBV28 and TRBJ1-3, with D tentatively TRBD1 (5 bases). Germline CDR1 is MDHEN and CDR2 is SYDVKM. The CDR3 has 15 residues. Trimming removed 2 bases at V and 3 bases at J, with 11 bases between. CDR3 protein: CASSLHGQYGNTIYF. DNA of the CDR3: TGTGCCAGCAGTTTACACGGACAATATGGAAACACCATATATTTT. Combining the CDR3 with reference TRBV28 and TRBJ1-3 gives the whole variable domain DVKVTQSSRYLVKRTGEKVFLECVQDMDHENMFWYRQDPGLGLRLIYFSYDVKMKEKGDIPEGYSVSREKKERFSLILESASTNQTSMYLCASSLHGQYGNTIYFGEGSWLTVV.

The chain is built from TRBV7-2 and TRBJ2-2; 12 positions agree with TRBD2. Per the germline V gene, CDR1 is SGHTA and CDR2 is FQGNSA. Trimming at V came to 4 bases and at J to 6 bases, leaving 6 bases not matched to a gene. This CDR3 has 16 residues. The CDR3 sequence is CASSSSSGRASGELFF. The CDR3 DNA follows: TGTGCCAGCAGCTCTTCTAGCGGGAGGGCCTCCGGGGAGCTGTTTTTT.